This section outlines one T cell receptor (beta chain) sequence together with its context. Its antigen is unknown. Unique molecular identifiers were attached to individual cDNA molecules. One entry per CDR3 protein results from TCRdb running MiXCR on the 5' RACE reads. Among about 67,000 distinct CDR3 sequences, 11% were seen once, and the ten largest hold 3.8%. The CDR3 is 13 amino acids. Germline assignment: CDR1 SQVTM and CDR2 ANQGSEA. These data come from a study of early T cells in non-severe SARS-CoV-2 infection. Background on the study: RNA in bulk from unsorted whole blood was sequenced, and chains were unpaired.

Study results and caveats: Anti-spike CD8 responses were favored by VDJdb matching, which missed private and CD4 specificities.

The rearrangement links TRBV29-1 to TRBJ2-3; 7 nucleotides line up with TRBD1. The receptor's source is an adult who was a healthcare worker with PCR-confirmed SARS-CoV-2 infection or an uninfected control (not recorded which). The specimen sequenced was whole blood. The CDR3 loop reads CSIERQGQDTQYF. The CDR3 DNA is TGCAGTATCGAGAGGCAGGGACAGGATACGCAGTATTTT.